The rows below give T cell receptor beta chains drawn from one sample of a study of OX40 agonist ivuxolimab in advanced cancers. TCRdb's copy holds only in-frame clones and misses some; the assay was immunoSEQ multiplex PCR. The profile shows about 100,000 clones, 85% to 90% of them singletons. This material consisted of CD4+ or CD8+ T cells sorted from blood, taken in a trial of the OX40 agonist ivuxolimab. The source of these receptors is an adult with an advanced solid tumor such as melanoma, head and neck, liver or kidney cancer. Each CDR3 is given with its conserved first and last residue. Each record gives: V gene, D gene, clone size, J gene, CDR3 protein, CDR3 DNA. The D gene is left open where the match is weak. A clone size is listed for some rows: how often the clone was seen (once, few, many), or a class if it is expanded.

v_gene: TRBV5-1
d_gene: .
abundance: .
j_gene: TRBJ1-5
CDR3aa: CASSLAGSFSNQPQHF
CDR3nt: TGCGCCAGCAGCTTGGCCGGGTCCTTTAGCAATCAGCCCCAGCATTTT

v_gene: TRBV2
d_gene: .
abundance: .
j_gene: TRBJ1-1
CDR3aa: CASSLIEAAFF
CDR3nt: TGTGCCAGCAGCCTAATTGAGGCAGCTTTCTTT

v_gene: TRBV7-2
d_gene: .
abundance: once
j_gene: TRBJ1-1
CDR3aa: CASSQQDNTEAFF
CDR3nt: TGTGCCAGCAGCCAACAGGACAACACTGAAGCTTTCTTT

v_gene: TRBV7-2
d_gene: TRBD2
abundance: .
j_gene: TRBJ2-5
CDR3aa: CASGRLAGETQYF
CDR3nt: TGTGCCAGCGGCCGACTAGCTGGGGAGACCCAGTACTTC

v_gene: TRBV2
d_gene: .
abundance: few
j_gene: TRBJ2-2
CDR3aa: CASSEVGANTGELFF
CDR3nt: TGTGCCAGCAGTGAAGTAGGGGCTAACACCGGGGAGCTGTTTTTT

v_gene: TRBV7-9
d_gene: .
abundance: few
j_gene: TRBJ1-5
CDR3aa: CASSPGGQGTLHF
CDR3nt: TGTGCCAGCAGCCCGGGGGGGCAGGGGACTCTGCATTTT

v_gene: TRBV10-3
d_gene: .
abundance: .
j_gene: TRBJ1-1
CDR3aa: CAISESQGKVNTEAFF
CDR3nt: TGTGCCATCAGTGAGTCCCAGGGTAAAGTGAACACTGAAGCTTTCTTT

v_gene: TRBV5-1
d_gene: .
abundance: .
j_gene: TRBJ2-7
CDR3aa: CASSSEGAYEQYF
CDR3nt: TGCGCCAGCAGCAGCGAAGGTGCCTACGAGCAGTACTTC

v_gene: TRBV27
d_gene: TRBD2
abundance: .
j_gene: TRBJ2-5
CDR3aa: CASRPQLASGETQYF
CDR3nt: TGTGCCAGCAGGCCGCAACTAGCGAGTGGCGAGACCCAGTACTTC

v_gene: TRBV30
d_gene: TRBD1
abundance: .
j_gene: TRBJ1-1
CDR3aa: CAWSGFDRGNGNTEAFF
CDR3nt: TGTGCCTGGAGTGGTTTCGACAGGGGGAACGGAAACACTGAAGCTTTCTTT

v_gene: TRBV7-8
d_gene: TRBD1
abundance: .
j_gene: TRBJ1-2
CDR3aa: CASSLTGTGGFSYGYTF
CDR3nt: TGTGCCAGCAGCTTAACCGGGACAGGGGGATTTTCCTATGGCTACACCTTC

v_gene: TRBV5-8
d_gene: .
abundance: .
j_gene: TRBJ1-5
CDR3aa: CASWGGSQPQHF
CDR3nt: TGTGCCAGCTGGGGGGGTAGTCAGCCCCAGCATTTT

v_gene: TRBV6-6
d_gene: TRBD1
abundance: .
j_gene: TRBJ2-1
CDR3aa: CASSLDRVSYNEQFF
CDR3nt: TGTGCCAGCAGCCTCGACAGGGTATCCTACAATGAGCAGTTCTTC

v_gene: TRBV27
d_gene: .
abundance: .
j_gene: TRBJ1-1
CDR3aa: CASTPRGGGLIGNTEAFF
CDR3nt: TGTGCCAGCACCCCAAGGGGGGGAGGTTTAATAGGAAACACTGAAGCTTTCTTT

v_gene: TRBV19
d_gene: TRBD1
abundance: .
j_gene: TRBJ1-1
CDR3aa: CASRQGTAEAFF
CDR3nt: TGTGCCAGCCGACAGGGGACCGCTGAAGCTTTCTTT

v_gene: TRBV6-5
d_gene: TRBD1
abundance: .
j_gene: TRBJ1-2
CDR3aa: CASSVAGTGNYGYTF
CDR3nt: TGTGCCAGCAGTGTTGCCGGGACAGGGAACTATGGCTACACCTTC

v_gene: TRBV5-1
d_gene: TRBD1
abundance: .
j_gene: TRBJ1-6
CDR3aa: CASSLGPPLRDRVDPLYNSPLHF
CDR3nt: TGCGCCAGCAGCTTGGGACCCCCTTTACGGGACAGGGTCGACCCACTATATAATTCACCCCTCCACTTT

v_gene: TRBV18
d_gene: .
abundance: .
j_gene: TRBJ1-3
CDR3aa: CASSPLSGTSGNTIYF
CDR3nt: TGTGCCAGCTCACCTTTGTCAGGCACCTCTGGAAACACCATATATTTT

v_gene: TRBV6-5
d_gene: TRBD2
abundance: .
j_gene: TRBJ2-1
CDR3aa: CASRRGGSSYNEQFF
CDR3nt: TGTGCCAGCAGACGGGGGGGGAGCTCCTACAATGAGCAGTTCTTC

v_gene: TRBV4-1
d_gene: .
abundance: .
j_gene: TRBJ2-5
CDR3aa: CASSQLGRDAGETQYF
CDR3nt: TGCGCCAGCAGCCAATTGGGGCGAGATGCGGGGGAGACCCAGTACTTC

v_gene: TRBV7-9
d_gene: TRBD1
abundance: .
j_gene: TRBJ1-2
CDR3aa: CASSLGTGASNGYTF
CDR3nt: TGTGCCAGCAGCTTAGGGACAGGGGCCTCTAATGGCTACACCTTC

v_gene: TRBV4-1
d_gene: .
abundance: .
j_gene: TRBJ2-7
CDR3aa: CASSQPSGDEQYF
CDR3nt: TGCGCCAGCAGCCAACCCTCGGGGGACGAGCAGTACTTC

v_gene: TRBV25-1
d_gene: .
abundance: .
j_gene: TRBJ1-1
CDR3aa: CASSEGTRPGVRAFF
CDR3nt: TGTGCCAGCAGTGAAGGGACAAGGCCGGGGGTGCGAGCTTTCTTT

v_gene: TRBV7-3
d_gene: TRBD2
abundance: .
j_gene: TRBJ2-3
CDR3aa: CASSPGLAGDTQYF
CDR3nt: TGTGCCAGCAGCCCAGGACTAGCGGGAGATACGCAGTATTTT

v_gene: TRBV18
d_gene: TRBD1
abundance: .
j_gene: TRBJ1-5
CDR3aa: CASSQTGVEGQPQHF
CDR3nt: TGTGCCAGCTCACAGACAGGGGTGGAAGGCCAGCCCCAGCATTTT

v_gene: TRBV6-5
d_gene: .
abundance: .
j_gene: TRBJ2-7
CDR3aa: CASSYSNRVTYEQYF
CDR3nt: TGTGCCAGCAGTTACTCGAACAGGGTCACCTACGAGCAGTACTTC

v_gene: TRBV11-3
d_gene: .
abundance: .
j_gene: TRBJ2-7
CDR3aa: CASSPGAYEQYF
CDR3nt: TGTGCCAGCAGCCCGGGGGCCTACGAGCAGTACTTC

v_gene: TRBV18
d_gene: .
abundance: .
j_gene: TRBJ1-1
CDR3aa: CASSQEGSQATEAFF
CDR3nt: TGTGCCAGCTCGCAAGAAGGCAGTCAGGCCACTGAAGCTTTCTTT

v_gene: TRBV7-2
d_gene: .
abundance: .
j_gene: TRBJ2-1
CDR3aa: CASSLGRMGSSYNEQFF
CDR3nt: TGTGCCAGCAGCTTAGGACGTATGGGAAGCTCCTACAATGAGCAGTTCTTC

v_gene: TRBV6-6
d_gene: .
abundance: .
j_gene: TRBJ2-5
CDR3aa: CASKRRDLPGETQYF
CDR3nt: TGTGCCAGCAAGCGACGGGACCTACCCGGGGAGACCCAGTACTTC

v_gene: TRBV4-1
d_gene: .
abundance: .
j_gene: TRBJ2-1
CDR3aa: CASSQLGTGVGNEQFF
CDR3nt: TGCGCCAGCAGCCAGCTCGGAACGGGAGTGGGAAATGAGCAGTTCTTC

v_gene: TRBV23-1
d_gene: TRBD1
abundance: .
j_gene: TRBJ2-7
CDR3aa: CASSPEQGANPYEQYF
CDR3nt: TGCGCCAGCAGTCCGGAACAGGGGGCAAATCCCTACGAGCAGTACTTC

v_gene: TRBV7-9
d_gene: .
abundance: .
j_gene: TRBJ1-1
CDR3aa: CASSFEGDAFF
CDR3nt: TGTGCCAGCAGCTTCGAGGGGGATGCTTTCTTT

v_gene: TRBV9
d_gene: .
abundance: .
j_gene: TRBJ2-3
CDR3aa: CASSLHNRAYSTDTQYF
CDR3nt: TGTGCCAGCAGCCTCCATAACAGGGCTTATAGCACAGATACGCAGTATTTT

v_gene: TRBV19
d_gene: .
abundance: few
j_gene: TRBJ2-3
CDR3aa: CASSMTTDTQYF
CDR3nt: TGTGCCAGTAGTATGACGACAGATACGCAGTATTTT

v_gene: TRBV6-5
d_gene: .
abundance: .
j_gene: TRBJ2-3
CDR3aa: CASSPGGRTDTQYF
CDR3nt: TGTGCCAGCAGCCCCGGGGGCCGCACAGATACGCAGTATTTT

v_gene: TRBV6-1
d_gene: TRBD1
abundance: once
j_gene: TRBJ2-4
CDR3aa: CASLPRGPGNIQYF
CDR3nt: TGTGCCAGCCTACCCAGGGGGCCCGGAAACATTCAGTACTTC

v_gene: TRBV2
d_gene: .
abundance: .
j_gene: TRBJ1-4
CDR3aa: CASRDTGSWTNEKLFF
CDR3nt: TGTGCCAGCAGAGACACAGGGTCGTGGACTAATGAAAAACTGTTTTTT

v_gene: TRBV15
d_gene: .
abundance: .
j_gene: TRBJ2-2
CDR3aa: CATSRDTLASNTGELFF
CDR3nt: TGTGCCACCAGCAGAGATACGCTAGCGTCGAACACCGGGGAGCTGTTTTTT

v_gene: TRBV27
d_gene: TRBD1
abundance: .
j_gene: TRBJ2-7
CDR3aa: CASSFRGYTYEQYF
CDR3nt: TGTGCCAGCAGTTTCAGGGGGTATACCTACGAGCAGTACTTC

v_gene: TRBV28
d_gene: .
abundance: .
j_gene: TRBJ1-5
CDR3aa: CASSSRVSQPQHF
CDR3nt: TGTGCCAGCAGCTCCAGGGTGAGTCAGCCCCAGCATTTT

v_gene: TRBV30
d_gene: TRBD2
abundance: few
j_gene: TRBJ2-3
CDR3aa: CAWSGLAGGTDTQYF
CDR3nt: TGTGCCTGGTCGGGGCTAGCGGGGGGCACAGATACGCAGTATTTT

v_gene: TRBV9
d_gene: .
abundance: few
j_gene: TRBJ2-3
CDR3aa: CASSVGEMGKGTQYF
CDR3nt: TGTGCCAGCAGCGTAGGAGAAATGGGGAAAGGTACGCAGTATTTT

v_gene: TRBV27
d_gene: .
abundance: .
j_gene: TRBJ1-3
CDR3aa: CASSLKWGDGNTIYF
CDR3nt: TGTGCCAGCAGCCTCAAGTGGGGAGATGGAAACACCATATATTTT

v_gene: TRBV30
d_gene: .
abundance: .
j_gene: TRBJ1-6
CDR3aa: CALEEGSYNSPLHF
CDR3nt: TGTGCCTTGGAGGAGGGCTCCTATAATTCACCCCTCCACTTT

v_gene: TRBV7-2
d_gene: .
abundance: .
j_gene: TRBJ1-5
CDR3aa: CASSLADSLNQPQHF
CDR3nt: TGTGCCAGCAGCTTAGCCGACAGCCTCAATCAGCCCCAGCATTTT